The clone carrying this T cell receptor beta chain was detected only once. Per the original data handling: Amplification of reference gene primers was used by the study to estimate nucleated cell counts. Assay used: immunoSEQ multiplex PCR; TCRdb lists only in-frame clones, some missing. Clonal size and the V and J genes are those of that table, whereas D and trimming came from the DNA. Here the sample spans about 130,000 clones, around 87% being singletons. This sample is part of a study of blood T cell repertoires in COVID-19. Study summary: The origin of the acute and convalescent COVID-19 samples was the United States, Italy and Spain.

Per the germline V gene, CDR1 is SGHDT and CDR2 is YYEEEE. There are 14 residues in the CDR3. Between the trimmed V and J ends, which lost 2 bases and 8 bases, there was a span of 14 bases. This rearrangement joins TRBV5-6 to TRBJ2-4; D is possibly TRBD2 (5 bases). The sample taken for sequencing was peripheral blood. The receptor's source is a man aged 50-60 years with active COVID-19. The CDR3 sequence: CASSLERWGDIQYF. CDR3 nucleotides: TGTGCCAGCAGCTTAGAGCGGTGGGGAGACATTCAGTACTTC.